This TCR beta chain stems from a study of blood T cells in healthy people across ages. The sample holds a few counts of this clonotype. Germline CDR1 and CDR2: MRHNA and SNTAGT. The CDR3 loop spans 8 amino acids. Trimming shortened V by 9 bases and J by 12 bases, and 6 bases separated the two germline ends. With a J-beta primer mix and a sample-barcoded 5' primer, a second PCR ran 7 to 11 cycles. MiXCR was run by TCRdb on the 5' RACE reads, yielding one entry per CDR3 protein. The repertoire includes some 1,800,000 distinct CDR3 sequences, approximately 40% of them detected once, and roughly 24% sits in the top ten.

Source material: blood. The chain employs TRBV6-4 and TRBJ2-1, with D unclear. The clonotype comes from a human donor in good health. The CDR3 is CARFVQFF. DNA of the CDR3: TGTGCCAGATTTGTGCAGTTCTTC.